The 27 T cell receptor beta chains reported below all come from one sample, sequenced in a study of shared clonotypes between healthy human individuals. CD45RO negativity and positive selection for CCR7 defined naive CD8 cells, a population that excluded terminally differentiated effector memory CD45RA+ cells. Here immunoSEQ multiplex PCR was the method, and the copy in TCRdb shows in-frame clones only, minus some. This table holds roughly 2 million clones, approximately 94% found once. Specimen: naive CD8+ T cells sorted from blood. These receptors originate from a man between 18 and 35 years old in good health.

This clone came up a few times. The V and J genes are TRBV19 and TRBJ1-1, with 8 bases lining up with TRBD1. Germline assignment: CDR1 LNHDA and CDR2 SQIVND (reference sequence). The CDR3 sequence is 14 residues long. The ends lost 8 bases at V and 0 bases at J; junction bases unmatched: 5. CDR3 coding DNA: TGTGCCAGTCGGACGGGACAGGTGAACACTGAAGCTTTCTTT. Translation: CASRTGQVNTEAFF.

The chain recombines TRBV27 with TRBJ2-7; maybe TRBD2 (5 bases). Germline V CDR1 and CDR2: MNHEY, SMNVEV (reference sequence). This CDR3 spans 11 amino acids. V was trimmed by 6 bases and J by 6 bases, leaving 9 bases between them. In DNA form, the CDR3 reads TGTGCCAGCAGACAAGGAGGCGAGCAGTACTTC. Its protein product is CASRQGGEQYF.

V usage is TRBV27 and J usage is TRBJ2-7, with D possibly being TRBD1 (5 bases). Germline V gene data show CDR1 as MNHEY and CDR2 as SMNVEV (reference sequence). V lost 4 bases to trimming and J lost 3 bases, with 13 bases between them. The CDR3 runs 14 residues. CDR3 sequence reads: CASSWKDTYYEQYF. The CDR3, as DNA: TGTGCCAGCAGTTGGAAGGACACATACTACGAGCAGTACTTC.

The J gene is TRBJ2-7, the V gene TRBV6-1, with 7 bases fitting TRBD1. Germline V gene lookup returns CDR1 MNHNS and CDR2 SASEGT. V shed 2 bases, J shed 3 bases, and the junction held 13 bases outside the gene matches. The CDR3 covers 17 residues. In nucleotides, the CDR3 is TGTGCCAGCAGTGAATGGGGTGGGACAGAAGAAGACTACGAGCAGTACTTC. Its translation: CASSEWGGTEEDYEQYF.

The V gene is TRBV9, the J gene TRBJ1-5; a weak D match, TRBD1 (5 bases). The CDR3 covers 13 residues. Germline values: CDR1 SGDLS, CDR2 YYNGEE. Trimming left V 0 bases short and J 7 bases short, with 8 bases between. DNA for the CDR3: TGTGCCAGCAGCGTAGGAGGGGAGCAGCCCCAGCATTTT. Encoded protein: CASSVGGEQPQHF.

About this clone itself: The sample contains more than one DNA sequence encoding this CDR3. The V call is TRBV7-8, the J call TRBJ2-5; D call uncertain. CDR1 and CDR2 (germline): SGHVS, FQNEAQ. The CDR3 is 11 residues long. The ends were cut back, 4 bases at V and 2 bases at J, with 2 bases in the middle. CDR3 loop: CASSSQETQYF. The DNA for the CDR3 is TGTGCCAGCAGCTCACAAGAGACCCAGTACTTC. Looking up the rest from reference TRBV7-8 and TRBJ2-5 gives the full variable domain: GAGVSQSPRYKVAKRGQDVALRCDPISGHVSLFWYQQALGQGPEFLTYFQNEAQLDKSGLPSDRFFAERPEGSVSTLKIQRTQQEDSAVYLCASSSQETQYFGPGTRLLVL.

A note on this clone: The junction and the germline gene differ at one end; a read error may be behind it. This chain uses TRBV28 with TRBJ2-7; the D is unclear. The germline CDR1 and CDR2 sequences are MDHEN and SYDVKM. CDR3 size: 18 residues. The CDR3 DNA is TGTGCCAGCAGTCACTTCTGGGCGGTCATCTCCCCCTCCCACGAGCAGTACTTC. Protein: CASSHFWAVISPSHEQYF.

The rearrangement links TRBV10-1 to TRBJ1-1; 7 nucleotides align to TRBD1. The V and J ends lost 4 bases and 4 bases, in that order; junction bases with no gene match: 6. Germline loops: CDR1 WNHNN, CDR2 SYGVQD (reference sequence). This CDR3 is 14 amino acids long. The CDR3 protein is CASSADRDGTEAFF. Here the CDR3 DNA reads TGCGCCAGCAGTGCAGACAGGGACGGCACTGAAGCTTTCTTT.

The CDR3 sequence is CASSFDRGIGNTIYF. In nucleotides, the CDR3 is TGCGCCAGCAGCTTCGACAGGGGGATAGGAAACACCATATATTTT. The chain employs TRBV4-1 and TRBJ1-3; TRBD1 matches 9 bases. Germline V gene lookup returns CDR1 MGHRA and CDR2 YSYEKL. The length of the CDR3 is 15 residues. V was clipped by 5 bases and J by 4 bases; unmatched bases: 6.

A single count supports this clone. The rearrangement links TRBV27 to TRBJ2-5, with TRBD2 as a possible D gene (6 bases). The CDR3 length is 14 residues. CDR1 MNHEY and CDR2 SMNVEV come from the germline V gene (reference sequence). Trimming shortened V by 4 bases and J by 5 bases, and 14 bases separated the two germline ends. The CDR3 coding sequence is TGTGCCAGCAGTTGGGACTTCCCTCCGGAGACCCAGTACTTC. Amino acid sequence: CASSWDFPPETQYF.

The chain links TRBV2 to TRBJ2-2, with TRBD2 matching 10 bases. The length of the CDR3 is 18 residues. CDR1 SNHLY and CDR2 FYNNEI come from the germline V gene. The trim removed 7 bases at V and 4 bases at J, leaving 15 bases unmatched. For the CDR3, the DNA is TGTGCCAGCAAAATACTGGCTAGCGGGAGTTGGAGCACCGGGGAGCTGTTTTTT. Residues: CASKILASGSWSTGELFF.

The CDR3 DNA is TGTGCCAGCAGCCCTATGACAGGGGGCTATGAAAAACTGTTTTTT. It translates to CASSPMTGGYEKLFF. V is TRBV7-8 and J is TRBJ1-4; 10 bases are shared with TRBD1. Unmatched junction bases numbered 6, after V lost 5 bases and J lost 6 bases. Germline V gives CDR1 SGHVS, CDR2 FQNEAQ. The CDR3 is 15 amino acids.

The V gene is TRBV13, the J gene TRBJ1-1, with D possibly matching TRBD1 (5 bases). This CDR3 is 15 amino acids long. Germline lookup yields CDR1 PRHDT and CDR2 FYEKMQ (reference sequence). The V and J ends lost 5 bases and 4 bases respectively, with 17 bases between them. The CDR3 spells CASSAQGMGRTEAFF. CDR3 DNA: TGTGCCAGCAGCGCTCAGGGAATGGGTCGCACTGAAGCTTTCTTT.

V is TRBV5-1 and J is TRBJ2-2, with TRBD1 identical over 8 bases. This CDR3 region has 15 residues. The germline CDR1 and CDR2 sequences are SGHRS and YFSETQ. V was pared by 0 bases and J by 6 bases, with 4 bases of the junction left unmatched. CDR3 sequence: CASSLDGQGAGELFF. CDR3 coding DNA: TGCGCCAGCAGCTTGGACGGACAGGGTGCCGGGGAGCTGTTTTTT.

V usage is TRBV28 and J usage is TRBJ2-2; D ambiguous. V was cut by 3 bases and J by 5 bases, with 10 bases left in between. The CDR3 loop spans 14 amino acids. The germline V gene has CDR1 MDHEN and CDR2 SYDVKM. The CDR3 sequence is CASSFRKTTGELFF. Here the CDR3 DNA reads TGTGCCAGCAGTTTTAGGAAAACTACCGGGGAGCTGTTTTTT.

A note on this clone: One end of the junction varies from germline; a read error may be responsible. The genes are TRBV12-5 and TRBJ2-7; possible D gene TRBD2, 6 bases. The CDR3 is made up of 12 amino acids. Looked up from germline, CDR1 is LGHNT and CDR2 is FRNRAP. The CDR3 spells CASGLGTAEPYF. The CDR3 DNA is TGTGCTAGTGGCTTAGGGACTGCGGAGCCGTACTTC.

V usage is TRBV9 and J usage is TRBJ2-5, with D perhaps given as TRBD1 or TRBD2 (5 bases each). Germline CDR1 reads SGDLS; CDR2 reads YYNGEE. CDR3 length equals 16 residues. V was clipped by 2 bases and J by 4 bases, with 18 bases between them. CDR3 region: CASSVDGATGRETQYF. The CDR3 bases are TGTGCCAGCAGCGTGGATGGGGCGACGGGGAGAGAGACCCAGTACTTC.

This clone showed up just once. The V call is TRBV18, the J call TRBJ2-3, with D perhaps matching TRBD1 or TRBD2 (5 bases each). Germline loops: CDR1 KGHSH, CDR2 LQKENI. The CDR3 is made up of 15 amino acids. Trimming took off 2 bases at V and 4 bases at J, with 13 bases between the two ends. As DNA, the CDR3 is TGTGCCAGCTCACCAAGGGACGATCCCGCAGATACGCAGTATTTT. Translating it yields CASSPRDDPADTQYF.

Notes on this clone: One junction end does not reproduce the germline sequence, and a read error may be involved. V and J are TRBV7-7 and TRBJ2-1; D is perhaps TRBD2 (6 bases). This CDR3 spans 13 amino acids. The germline CDR1 and CDR2 sequences are SSHAT and FNYEAQ (reference sequence). Written as DNA, the CDR3 is TGTGCTAGCAGCGTGGGGGGACCCTATGAGCAGTTCTTC. Protein product: CASSVGGPYEQFF.

This clone has only one observation. The J gene is TRBJ2-5, the V gene TRBV10-2; D is unclear. Germline CDR1 reads WSHSY; CDR2 reads SAAADI. The CDR3 runs 14 residues. V lost 5 bases and J 1 base, leaving 11 bases between the germline ends. Here the CDR3 reads CASSSFPVQETQYF. DNA of the CDR3: TGCGCCAGCAGTTCCTTTCCGGTCCAAGAGACCCAGTACTTC.

This chain links TRBV9 with TRBJ2-2; weak D call: TRBD2 (7 bases). Trimming left V 2 bases short and J 1 base short, with 12 bases between. Germline V lookup: CDR1 SGDLS, CDR2 YYNGEE. The CDR3 length is 16 residues. CDR3 amino acids: CASSVPGGQNTGELFF. The CDR3 nucleotides are TGTGCCAGCAGCGTGCCCGGGGGGCAGAACACCGGGGAGCTGTTTTTT.

This rearrangement joins TRBV7-6 to TRBJ2-7; 7 bases are a match to TRBD1. V lost 0 bases, J lost 6 bases, and 17 bases stayed unmatched. The CDR3 loop spans 18 amino acids. The germline CDR1 and CDR2 sequences are SGHVS and FNYEAQ. In nucleotides, the CDR3 is TGTGCCAGCAGCTTAGCCACCGTGGGGAGACAGGGATTATTCGAGCAGTACTTC. It codes for CASSLATVGRQGLFEQYF. The whole variable domain, filled in from reference TRBV7-6 and TRBJ2-7, reads GAGVSQSPRYKVTKRGQDVALRCDPISGHVSLYWYRQALGQGPEFLTYFNYEAQQDKSGLPNDRFSAERPEGSISTLTIQRTEQRDSAMYRCASSLATVGRQGLFEQYFGPGTRLTVT.

The V call is TRBV2, the J call TRBJ1-5, with a tentative D call TRBD1 (6 bases). Between the trimmed V and J ends, which lost 4 bases and 6 bases, there was a span of 16 bases. The CDR3 sequence is 15 residues long. Germline V gives CDR1 SNHLY, CDR2 FYNNEI. CDR3 region: CASSAGQGRIQPQHF. CDR3 DNA: TGTGCCAGCAGTGCAGGTCAGGGGCGGATTCAGCCCCAGCATTTT.

Note on this clone: This CDR3 is also generated by other DNA sequences in the sample. DNA for the CDR3: TGTGCCAGTAGCAACCGGGATTATAATTCACCCCTCCACTTT. It is translated as CASSNRDYNSPLHF. The rearrangement joins TRBV19 to TRBJ1-6; D remains ambiguous. Germline values: CDR1 LNHDA, CDR2 SQIVND (reference sequence). This CDR3 has 14 amino acids. The germline V and J ends were trimmed by 6 bases and 4 bases, with 10 bases remaining between them.

The chain carries TRBV30 and TRBJ2-7; the match to TRBD2 covers 10 bases. The V and J ends lost 4 bases and 7 bases, in that order; junction bases with no gene match: 7. Germline CDR1 reads GTSNPN; CDR2 reads SVGIG (reference sequence). The CDR3 totals 13 residues. CDR3 loop: CAWNSGTSEEQYF. CDR3 coding DNA: TGTGCCTGGAATTCCGGGACTAGCGAAGAGCAGTACTTC.

This rearrangement joins TRBV5-4 to TRBJ1-4; D not resolved. The V and J ends lost 0 bases and 5 bases respectively, with 5 bases between them. Germline CDR1 SGHNT, CDR2 YYREEE (reference sequence). The CDR3 spans 13 residues. The CDR3 DNA follows: TGTGCCAGCAGCTTGGACAGAAATGAAAAACTGTTTTTT. Encoded protein: CASSLDRNEKLFF. The full variable domain, in which reference TRBV5-4 and TRBJ1-4 provide the parts outside the CDR3, is ETGVTQSPTHLIKTRGQQVTLRCSSQSGHNTVSWYQQALGQGPQFIFQYYREEENGRGNFPPRFSGLQFPNYSSELNVNALELDDSALYLCASSLDRNEKLFFGSGTQLSVL.

The V call is TRBV9, the J call TRBJ2-7, with a tentative D call TRBD1 (5 bases). CDR3 length equals 13 residues. Germline CDR1 reads SGDLS; CDR2 reads YYNGEE. Trimming took off 3 bases at V and 7 bases at J, with 14 bases between the two ends. This CDR3 reads CASSAARVGEQYF. CDR3 DNA: TGTGCCAGCAGCGCTGCCAGGGTTGGAGAGCAGTACTTC.